The entry below describes one T cell receptor (beta chain). Its target is unknown. The sample is drawn from a study of T cells expressing NK-cell markers. Study-level information: It was sorted CD3+CD56+NKG2C+, CD3+CD56+NKG2C- and CD3+CD56-NKG2C+ T cells that supplied the TCR beta repertoires. Eight donors were sequenced, of whom seven were HCMV-seropositive, while the remaining one was HCMV-seronegative. Whole-study findings and limits: What remained unclear was the HCMV specificity of expanded NKG2C+ T cell clones.

The TCR beta cDNA came from 5'RACE template switching with UMIs. TCRdb reprocessed the 5' RACE reads, keeping one entry per CDR3 protein, no DNA. The specimen's table records roughly 180,000 distinct CDR3 sequences. Per germline, CDR1 MNHNS and CDR2 SASEGT. The CDR3 totals 16 residues. This receptor was obtained from a woman aged 18-70 years in good health. The chain carries TRBV6-1 and TRBJ1-5; TCRdb proposes TRBD1, but this gene call is untestable without DNA. Specimen: blood T cells: a sorted CD56 or NKG2C T cell subset, CD4+ or CD8+ T cells, or bulk PBMC T cells (not recorded which). CDR3: CASRFTGDNSNQPQHF.